This passage covers 17 T cell receptor beta chains from one sample sequenced in a study of T cells of healthy individuals. TCRdb used MiXCR to reprocess the 5' RACE reads, holding one entry per CDR3 protein. Counted here are 75,000 to 95,000 distinct CDR3 sequences, around 5.1% occurring once; the ten biggest clones make up about 7.5%. These receptor sequences come from a female donor in good health.

This clonotype appeared many times. This sequence joins TRBV7-3 and TRBJ2-1, with D hard to call. The CDR3 covers 14 residues. Germline CDR1 SGHTA, CDR2 FQGTGA. V was shortened by 5 bases and J by 6 bases, with 14 bases between the two germline ends. CDR3 region: CASSPLSSSNEQFF. CDR3 coding DNA: TGTGCCAGCAGCCCACTCTCGAGCTCCAATGAGCAGTTCTTC.

The rearrangement links TRBV6-1 to TRBJ1-4; D call uncertain. This CDR3 spans 13 amino acids. V lost 6 bases, J lost 3 bases, and 8 bases lay in between. CDR1 MNHNS and CDR2 SASEGT come from the germline V gene. The CDR3 region is CASREEPNEKLFF. In DNA form, the CDR3 reads TGTGCCAGCAGGGAGGAGCCTAATGAAAAACTGTTTTTT.

This chain links TRBV5-1 with TRBJ2-6; the match to TRBD2 covers 8 bases. The CDR3 contains 19 residues. The germline CDR1 and CDR2 sequences are SGHRS and YFSETQ. V was clipped by 1 base and J by 2 bases; unmatched bases: 11. CDR3 sequence (DNA): TGCGCCAGCAGCTTGTTGGGCGGGAGGACGTCTACTGGGGCCAACGTCCTGACTTTC. Protein: CASSLLGGRTSTGANVLTF.

This clonotype was recorded a few times. The rearrangement joins TRBV28 to TRBJ2-1; possible D gene TRBD2, 7 bases. Germline CDR1 is MDHEN and CDR2 is SYDVKM. V lost 3 bases, J lost 6 bases, and 12 bases lay in between. There are 14 residues in the CDR3. The chain's CDR3 is CASSLRGPFNEQFF. The CDR3, as DNA: TGTGCCAGCAGTTTGCGGGGGCCCTTCAATGAGCAGTTCTTC.

Only a few counts were recorded for this clonotype. This chain uses TRBV9 with TRBJ2-2, with D perhaps TRBD1 or TRBD2 (5 bases each). Germline V gives CDR1 SGDLS, CDR2 YYNGEE. Trimming left V 0 bases short and J 6 bases short, with 12 bases between. CDR3 length: 15 amino acids. Written as DNA, the CDR3 is TGTGCCAGCAGCGTAGGGGGGATGTTTGCCGGGGAGCTGTTTTTT. Translated: CASSVGGMFAGELFF.

This clonotype was observed at least ten times. The rearrangement uses TRBV11-3 and TRBJ2-1; TRBD2 matches at 9 bases. J was trimmed by 7 bases and V by 4 bases; bases with no gene match: 8. The germline gives CDR1 SGHNT, CDR2 YENEEA. The CDR3 extends over 15 amino acids. DNA for the CDR3: TGTGCCAGCAGCTCCGGACTAGCGATTAGGAATGAGCAGTTCTTC. It specifies CASSSGLAIRNEQFF.

This clonotype has only a few counts. V usage is TRBV29-1 and J usage is TRBJ2-7, with a possible D match to TRBD1 (6 bases). With 1 base removed from V and 1 base from J, the gap between germline ends came to 20 bases. CDR3 length equals 17 residues. Germline-derived CDR1 and CDR2 are SQVTM and ANQGSEA. CDR3 residues: CSVEGSQDSPSSYEQYF. The DNA of the CDR3 is TGCAGCGTTGAAGGAAGCCAGGACAGTCCTTCATCCTACGAGCAGTACTTC.

The rearrangement uses TRBV11-2 and TRBJ2-3; unclear D gene. The CDR3 extends over 14 amino acids. With 7 bases removed from V and 2 bases from J, the gap between germline ends came to 13 bases. Looked up from germline, CDR1 is SGHAT and CDR2 is FQNNGV. As DNA, the CDR3 is TGTGCCAGCAACCTAGGATTTAACACAGATACGCAGTATTTT. Translated, it gives CASNLGFNTDTQYF. The full variable domain, rest sourced from reference TRBV11-2 and TRBJ2-3, is EAGVAQSPRYKIIEKRQSVAFWCNPISGHATLYWYQQILGQGPKLLIQFQNNGVVDDSQLPKDRFSAERLKGVDSTLKIQPAKLEDSAVYLCASNLGFNTDTQYFGPGTRLTVL.

This clonotype occurred many times. The rearrangement uses TRBV20-1 and TRBJ1-2; D is possibly TRBD1 (6 bases). Germline V gene lookup returns CDR1 DFQATT and CDR2 SNEGSKA (reference sequence). The CDR3 covers 13 residues. Trimming pared 0 bases from V and 3 bases from J, leaving 8 bases between. This chain's CDR3 is CSARDYRDYGYTF. The CDR3, as DNA: TGCAGTGCTAGAGATTACAGGGACTATGGCTACACCTTC.

This clonotype was picked up many times. This sequence joins TRBV6-2 or TRBV6-3 and TRBJ2-3; D unresolved. With 6 bases removed from V and 2 bases from J, the gap between germline ends came to 3 bases. This CDR3 contains 11 residues. Germline values: CDR1 MNHEY, CDR2 SVGEGT. The CDR3 region is CASSHTDTQYF. CDR3 in DNA: TGTGCCAGCAGCCACACAGATACGCAGTATTTT.

This clonotype occurred a few times. The J gene is TRBJ1-1, the V gene TRBV3-1; possible D gene TRBD1, 6 bases. This CDR3 contains 18 residues. Germline CDR1 and CDR2: LGHDT and YNNKEL (reference sequence). Trimming took 0 bases from V and 0 from J, leaving 17 bases between them. CDR3 in DNA: TGTGCCAGCAGCCAAGATTGGGGGGCAGGCACACTGAACACTGAAGCTTTCTTT. Residues: CASSQDWGAGTLNTEAFF.

The table lists this clonotype with many counts. The chain recombines TRBV7-2 with TRBJ2-7; TRBD2 matches 12 bases. After removal of 4 bases from V and 2 bases from J, the junction contained 3 bases not matched to a gene. The V gene's germline CDR1 is SGHTA and CDR2 FQGNSA. The CDR3 totals 15 residues. CDR3 nucleotides: TGTGCCAGCAGCTCGAGACTAGCGGGAGCCTACGAGCAGTACTTC. This encodes CASSSRLAGAYEQYF.

This clonotype was found many times. J is TRBJ2-1 and V is TRBV7-3; TRBD1 matches 8 bases. The V and J ends lost 1 base and 8 bases, in that order; junction bases with no gene match: 7. This CDR3 has 15 amino acids. Germline-derived CDR1 and CDR2 are SGHTA and FQGTGA. CDR3 sequence: CASSLNPGGIDEQFF. The CDR3 region has the DNA TGTGCCAGCAGCTTAAACCCAGGGGGCATCGATGAGCAGTTCTTC.

This clonotype has at least ten counts. The chain has TRBV29-1 and TRBJ2-7; either TRBD1 or TRBD2 may supply D (5 bases each). The V and J ends lost 7 bases and 7 bases respectively, with 17 bases between them. Germline values: CDR1 SQVTM, CDR2 ANQGSEA. The CDR3 is 12 residues long. CDR3 sequence reads: CSASGPRQEQYF. The CDR3 coding sequence is TGCAGCGCATCGGGGCCTCGTCAGGAGCAGTACTTC.

The CDR3 reads CASSLGTGFNQPQHF. CDR3 in DNA: TGCGCCAGCAGCTTGGGGACAGGGTTCAATCAGCCCCAGCATTTT. The gene calls are TRBV5-1 and TRBJ1-5; the match to TRBD1 covers 8 bases. The germline V gene has CDR1 SGHRS and CDR2 YFSETQ. The CDR3 has 15 amino acids. The V and J ends lost 0 bases and 3 bases, in that order; junction bases with no gene match: 2.

This clonotype showed up many times. The chain carries TRBV20-1 and TRBJ1-1; 11 nucleotides align to TRBD1. The germline V gene encodes CDR1 DFQATT and CDR2 SNEGSKA (reference sequence). The trim removed 6 bases at V and 0 bases at J, leaving 9 bases unmatched. The CDR3 contains 16 residues. The CDR3 coding sequence is TGCAGTGCCCACGGACAGGGGGCGGGTGTGAACACTGAAGCTTTCTTT. It is translated as CSAHGQGAGVNTEAFF.

Many counts were recorded for this clonotype. The rearrangement uses TRBV6-2 or TRBV6-3 and TRBJ1-1; unclear D gene. Germline loops: CDR1 MNHEY, CDR2 SVGEGT. Trimming removed 2 bases from V and 6 bases from J, with 7 bases in between. This CDR3 has 12 amino acids. The CDR3 loop reads CASSYGHPEAFF. In DNA, the CDR3 is TGTGCCAGCAGTTACGGCCACCCTGAAGCTTTCTTT.